The source of this T cell receptor beta chain is a study of CD4+ T cells in melanoma. The study's findings and limits: CD8+ T cell, macrophage and B cell function reportedly correlated with neoantigen-specific CD4+ T cells. Neoantigen-specific CD4+ T cells in melanoma reportedly had diverse differentiation states.

The assay was immunoSEQ multiplex PCR, and TCRdb's table has in-frame clones only and misses some. The sample carries 9,600 or so clones, almost 70% recorded once. Germline V gene data show CDR1 as MNHEY and CDR2 as SMNVEV (reference sequence). The CDR3 has 13 amino acids. V gave up 6 bases and J gave up 1 base, with 9 bases separating them. With respect to this clone: Antigen specificity is unknown.

Sequencing was carried out using peripheral blood. The V call is TRBV27, the J call TRBJ1-1; D is ambiguous. The receptor comes from a human donor with melanoma. CDR3 DNA sequence: TGTGCCAGCAGCCTCCGGGAGAACACTGAAGCTTTCTTT. Translation: CASSLRENTEAFF.